The clone carrying this T cell receptor (beta chain) was observed many times. The V gene end was trimmed by 0 bases and the J gene end by 5 bases; junction bases not matched to a gene: 5. CDR1 is SGHRS, CDR2 YFSETQ, per germline. CDR3 length: 15 residues. The data stem from a study of regulatory T cells in long-lasting Graves disease. The sample's time point: persistent/refractory GD, antithyroid drugs over 5 years with positive TRAb. The authors made the TCR library using RNA they extracted from PBMCs. HTBI primers from iRepertoire and Arm-PCR of CDR3 regions yielded the TCR beta libraries. TCRdb reanalysed the multiplex PCR reads using MiXCR and keeps one entry per CDR3 protein. The sample carries a few hundred thousand distinct CDR3 sequences, 23% recorded once.

The rearrangement joins TRBV5-1 to TRBJ2-1; 7 positions match TRBD2. The receptor's source is a woman aged 40-49 years with Graves disease. The sequences come from peripheral blood mononuclear cells (PBMCs), collected when the disease was refractory, from a patient treated with antithyroid drugs. This CDR3 reads CASSLAGLDHNEQFF. DNA for the CDR3: TGCGCCAGCAGCTTGGCCGGACTAGACCACAATGAGCAGTTCTTC.